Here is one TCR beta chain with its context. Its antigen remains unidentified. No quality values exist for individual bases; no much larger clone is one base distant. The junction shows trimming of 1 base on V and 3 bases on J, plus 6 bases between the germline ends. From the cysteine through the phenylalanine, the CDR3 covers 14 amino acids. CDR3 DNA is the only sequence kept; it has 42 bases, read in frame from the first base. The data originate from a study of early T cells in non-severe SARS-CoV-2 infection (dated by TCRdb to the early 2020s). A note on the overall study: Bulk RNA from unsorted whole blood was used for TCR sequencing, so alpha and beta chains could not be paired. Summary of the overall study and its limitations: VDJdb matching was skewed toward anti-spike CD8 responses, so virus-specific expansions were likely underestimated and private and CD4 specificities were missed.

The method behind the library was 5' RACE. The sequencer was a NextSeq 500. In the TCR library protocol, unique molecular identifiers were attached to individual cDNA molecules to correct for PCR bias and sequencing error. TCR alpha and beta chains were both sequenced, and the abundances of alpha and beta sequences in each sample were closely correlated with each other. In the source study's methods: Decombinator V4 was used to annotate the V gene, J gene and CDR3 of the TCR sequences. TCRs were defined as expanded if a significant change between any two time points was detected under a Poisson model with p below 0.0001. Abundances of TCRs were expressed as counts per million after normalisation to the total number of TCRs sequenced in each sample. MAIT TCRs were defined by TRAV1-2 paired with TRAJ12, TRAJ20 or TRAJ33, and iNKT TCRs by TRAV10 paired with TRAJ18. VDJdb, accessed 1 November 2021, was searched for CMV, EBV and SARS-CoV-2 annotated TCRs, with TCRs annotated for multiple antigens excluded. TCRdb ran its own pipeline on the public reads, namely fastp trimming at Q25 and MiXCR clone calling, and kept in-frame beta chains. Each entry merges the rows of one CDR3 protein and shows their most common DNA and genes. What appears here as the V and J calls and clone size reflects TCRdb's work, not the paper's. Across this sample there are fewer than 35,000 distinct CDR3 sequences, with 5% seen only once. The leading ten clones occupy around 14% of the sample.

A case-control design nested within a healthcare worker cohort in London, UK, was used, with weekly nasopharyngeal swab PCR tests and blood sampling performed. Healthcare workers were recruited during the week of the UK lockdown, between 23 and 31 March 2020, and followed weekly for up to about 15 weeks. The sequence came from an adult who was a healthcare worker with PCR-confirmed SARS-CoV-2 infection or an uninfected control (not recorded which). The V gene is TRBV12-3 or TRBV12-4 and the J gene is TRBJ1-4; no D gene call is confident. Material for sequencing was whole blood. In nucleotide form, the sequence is TGTGCCAGCAGTTTAGGGGTAGCTAATGAAAAACTGTTTTTT. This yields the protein CASSLGVANEKLFF.